The 6 T cell receptor beta chains below come from one sample, sequenced in a study of long-term antiretroviral therapy in people with HIV (dated 2022 in TCRdb). The immunoSEQ hsTCRB v3.0 assay was used at survey level resolution for TRB variable region sequencing. TCRdb re-hosts the immuneACCESS table, in-frame sequences only. Its copies lack some clones; in the studies checked, an unresolved V gene accounts for under half of them, and the cause for the rest is not known. The sample profile shows around 21,000 clones; just over 90% of them were found once. The ten biggest clones cover approximately 9.6% of the sample. This specimen consisted of unsorted PBMCs, obtained roughly 4.2 years before starting antiretroviral therapy. The origin of the receptors is a woman between 25 and 40 years old with HIV.

The chain is built from TRBV7-2 and TRBJ2-5; D may be TRBD1 (6 bases). The V end lost 3 bases, the J end lost 1 base, and 9 bases lay between the germline ends. Germline V lookup: CDR1 SGHTA, CDR2 FQGNSA. The length of the CDR3 is 14 residues. In DNA, the CDR3 is TGTGCCAGCAGCTTGACAGGAGCCCAAGAGACCCAGTACTTC. This gives the protein CASSLTGAQETQYF.

The chain combines TRBV6-5 with TRBJ1-1; a weak D match, TRBD1 (5 bases). Germline CDR1 MNHEY, CDR2 SVGAGI. V gave up 2 bases and J gave up 1 base, with 14 bases separating them. The CDR3 runs to 16 residues. CDR3 in DNA: TGTGCCAGCAGTTACCTAACGAGTAGGGGGAACACTGAAGCTTTCTTT. It encodes CASSYLTSRGNTEAFF.

The chain has TRBV19 and TRBJ2-4, with TRBD1 matching over 11 bases. The CDR3 has 19 residues. J lost 0 bases, V lost 4 bases, and 11 bases had no gene match. CDR1 LNHDA and CDR2 SQIVND come from the germline V gene (reference sequence). The CDR3 DNA reads as TGTGCCAGTAGTACGACCGGGACAGGGGGAAAACTAGCCAAAAACATTCAGTACTTC. Residues: CASSTTGTGGKLAKNIQYF.

The chain employs TRBV5-6 and TRBJ1-1; 8 bases line up with TRBD1. Trimming removed 2 bases from V and 3 bases from J; junction bases left unmatched: 6. There are 15 residues in the CDR3. The germline V gene has CDR1 SGHDT and CDR2 YYEEEE. This CDR3 reads CASSLLDREDTEAFF. DNA of the CDR3: TGTGCCAGCAGCTTACTGGACAGGGAAGACACTGAAGCTTTCTTT.

This clone was seen just once. V is TRBV18 and J is TRBJ1-3, with 7 bases identical to TRBD1. Germline V lookup: CDR1 KGHSH, CDR2 LQKENI. The J segment lost 2 bases and the V segment lost 2 bases, leaving 0 bases of the junction unmatched. The CDR3 spans 14 residues. CDR3 loop: CASSPGQAGNTIYF. CDR3 nucleotide sequence: TGTGCCAGCTCACCAGGACAGGCTGGAAACACCATATATTTT.

The CDR3 reads CASSPVGDGRYEQYF. DNA of the CDR3: TGCGCCAGCAGCCCGGTTGGTGACGGACGCTACGAGCAGTACTTC. The chain carries TRBV5-1 and TRBJ2-7; D gene uncertain. The V gene lost 4 bases and the J gene lost 3 bases, with 17 bases spanning the gap. The CDR3 has 15 residues. Germline CDR1 and CDR2: SGHRS and YFSETQ.